Below are 23 T cell receptor beta chains sequenced from a single sample in a study of Ad26.COV2.S vaccination and SARS-CoV-2 variants. Produced via immunoSEQ multiplex PCR; TCRdb's table is partial and in-frame only. This sample has approximately 350,000 clones; approximately 83% occur once, and the top ten carry about 7.1%. Specified treatment: over 15 received Ad26.COV2.S at low or high dose, single or two shots; about 5 received placebo; per-sample allocation not given. Samples were taken on day 63 after the first vaccine or placebo injection. Sequenced here: peripheral blood, sampled in a trial of Ad26.COV2.S vaccine versus placebo. The receptor set was obtained from a person aged 18-65 years who received the Ad26.COV2.S COVID-19 vaccine or a placebo.

This rearrangement joins TRBV7-3 to TRBJ2-1; TRBD1 agrees at 9 bases. Per germline, CDR1 SGHTA and CDR2 FQGTGA. After removal of 5 bases from V and 5 bases from J, the junction contained 7 bases not matched to a gene. The CDR3 runs 15 residues. Here the CDR3 reads CASSLLGQGDNEQFF. In nucleotides, the CDR3 is TGTGCCAGCAGCCTGTTGGGACAGGGAGACAATGAGCAGTTCTTC.

The chain employs TRBV3-1 (or the pseudogene TRBV3-2) and TRBJ2-2; D is uncertain. This CDR3 spans 13 amino acids. Germline CDR1 LGHDT, CDR2 YNNKEL (reference sequence). Between the trimmed V and J ends, which lost 1 base and 12 bases, there was a span of 12 bases. This CDR3 is CASSQGGRSKLFF. CDR3 sequence (DNA): TGTGCCAGCAGCCAAGGAGGACGGTCGAAGCTGTTTTTT.

This clone was seen only a few times. This chain connects TRBV7-3 to TRBJ1-1, with no clear D. V lost 5 bases to trimming and J lost 6 bases, with 19 bases between them. This CDR3 has 15 amino acids. The V gene's germline CDR1 is SGHTA and CDR2 FQGTGA. The CDR3 protein is CASSLRTERGSEAFF. Here the CDR3 DNA reads TGTGCCAGCAGCCTAAGGACGGAACGAGGGTCTGAAGCTTTCTTT.

The chain couples TRBV6-6 to TRBJ1-5; D ambiguous. Germline V gene sequence: CDR1 MNHNY, CDR2 SVGAGI (reference sequence). This CDR3 is built from 14 residues. V lost 10 bases and J lost 3, with 16 bases in between. The CDR3 nucleotides are TGTGCCACCTTAGATCCATCTACCAATCAGCCCCAGCATTTT. Protein sequence: CATLDPSTNQPQHF.

V is TRBV7-6 and J is TRBJ2-1; 13 nucleotides line up with TRBD2. Germline V gene data show CDR1 as SGHVS and CDR2 as FNYEAQ. Losses at the gene ends were 5 bases for V and 6 bases for J; bases not matched to a gene: 13. This CDR3 region has 18 residues. CDR3 nucleotide sequence: TGTGCCAGCAGCATTTTGACTAGCGGGAGGAAAAAGATCAATGAGCAGTTCTTC. This encodes CASSILTSGRKKINEQFF.

DNA for the CDR3: TGTGCCAGCAGCACCAATCCGACAGGGGACTATGGCTACACCTTC. Translation: CASSTNPTGDYGYTF. The V gene is TRBV14, the J gene TRBJ1-2; 8 nucleotides align to TRBD1. After removal of 5 bases from V and 3 bases from J, the junction contained 8 bases not matched to a gene. This CDR3 region has 15 residues. Per germline, CDR1 SGHDN and CDR2 FVKESK.

This sequence joins TRBV5-1 and TRBJ2-1; D unclear. This CDR3 contains 13 residues. Germline values: CDR1 SGHRS, CDR2 YFSETQ. V lost 4 bases, J lost 2 bases, and 7 bases lay in between. The DNA of the CDR3 is TGCGCCAGCAGCACTGAAACCTACAATGAGCAGTTCTTC. This gives the protein CASSTETYNEQFF. Filled out from reference TRBV5-1 and TRBJ2-1, the complete variable domain reads KAGVTQTPRYLIKTRGQQVTLSCSPISGHRSVSWYQQTPGQGLQFLFEYFSETQRNKGNFPGRFSGRQFSNSRSEMNVSTLELGDSALYLCASSTETYNEQFFGPGTRLTVL.

The V call is TRBV7-9, the J call TRBJ1-4, with D possibly matching TRBD1 (5 bases). This CDR3 is built from 14 residues. V was clipped by 1 base and J by 10 bases, with 13 bases between them. The germline V gene has CDR1 SEHNR and CDR2 FQNEAQ (reference sequence). CDR3 protein: CASSLGGRSRKLFF. The CDR3 DNA reads TGTGCCAGCAGCTTAGGGGGGAGGTCCAGAAAACTGTTTTTT.

The J gene is TRBJ1-2, the V gene TRBV27; no clear D. The germline V and J ends were trimmed by 3 bases and 6 bases, with 11 bases remaining between them. CDR3 length: 13 amino acids. Per germline, CDR1 MNHEY and CDR2 SMNVEV (reference sequence). As DNA, the CDR3 is TGTGCCAGCAGTTTTCGGGATCTTAATGGCTACACCTTC. Translating gives CASSFRDLNGYTF.

V and J are TRBV3-1 (or the pseudogene TRBV3-2) and TRBJ1-1, with D tentatively TRBD1 (5 bases). The ends were cut back, 2 bases at V and 7 bases at J, with 17 bases in the middle. Germline assignment: CDR1 LGHDT and CDR2 YNNKEL (reference sequence). CDR3 length: 15 residues. CDR3 sequence (DNA): TGTGCCAGCAGCCAACCGACGATAACAAGGGGTGAAGCTTTCTTT. It yields the protein CASSQPTITRGEAFF.

CDR3 DNA: TGTGCCAGTAGGGACGGATATCAGCCCCAGCATTTT. As protein: CASRDGYQPQHF. The J gene is TRBJ1-5, the V gene TRBV19; D unresolved. In germline, CDR1 is LNHDA, CDR2 SQIVND (reference sequence). V gave up 6 bases and J gave up 5 bases, with 8 bases separating them. The CDR3 spans 12 residues.

This clone was seen only a few times. The rearrangement uses TRBV6-5 and TRBJ2-7; D perhaps matches TRBD2 (6 bases). V was clipped by 6 bases and J by 3 bases, with 12 bases between them. The CDR3 is 13 residues long. The germline gives CDR1 MNHEY, CDR2 SVGAGI. CDR3 loop: CASSNGGVYEQYF. Written as DNA, the CDR3 is TGTGCCAGCAGCAACGGAGGGGTCTACGAGCAGTACTTC.

This clone was seen just once. The rearrangement uses TRBV5-5 and TRBJ2-3; D is undetermined. V lost 0 bases and J 3 bases, leaving 8 bases between the germline ends. Germline V gene sequence: CDR1 SGHKS, CDR2 YYEKEE (reference sequence). The CDR3 length is 14 residues. The CDR3 sequence is CASSLASLTDTQYF. Written as DNA, the CDR3 is TGTGCCAGCAGCTTGGCCTCTTTGACAGATACGCAGTATTTT.

The chain uses TRBV4-1 and TRBJ2-1; 11 nucleotides align to TRBD2. CDR1 is MGHRA and CDR2 is YSYEKL in the germline V gene. CDR3 length: 15 residues. Trimming removed 5 bases from V and 7 bases from J; junction bases left unmatched: 7. CDR3 in DNA: TGCGCCAGCAGCTCCGGGACTAGCGGTGGGAATGAGCAGTTCTTC. As protein: CASSSGTSGGNEQFF.

The chain is built from TRBV5-1 and TRBJ2-1; D is perhaps TRBD1 or TRBD2 (5 bases each). CDR3 length: 13 residues. Germline V gene sequence: CDR1 SGHRS, CDR2 YFSETQ. Between the trimmed V and J ends, which lost 0 bases and 15 bases, there was a span of 16 bases. The CDR3 region is CASSLASGRRRFF. In DNA, the CDR3 is TGCGCCAGCAGCTTGGCGTCGGGGCGAAGGCGGTTCTTC.

V gene TRBV10-3 combines with J gene TRBJ2-7, with a weak D call TRBD2 (6 bases). The CDR3 consists of 15 residues. V dropped 2 bases and J dropped 6 bases, with 17 bases sitting between them. Per the germline V gene, CDR1 is ENHRY and CDR2 is SYGVKD. The CDR3 nucleotides are TGTGCCATCAGTGAGGCACTAGCTATGTCGGCCGAGCAGTACTTC. This gives the protein CAISEALAMSAEQYF.

V and J are TRBV5-6 and TRBJ2-7, with D perhaps matching TRBD1 (5 bases). The CDR3 contains 15 residues. Trimming pared 4 bases from V and 3 bases from J, leaving 17 bases between. Germline CDR1 and CDR2: SGHDT and YYEEEE. CDR3: CASSNGHPLIYEQYF. The CDR3 nucleotides are TGTGCCAGCAGCAATGGACACCCTCTCATCTACGAGCAGTACTTC.

This chain joins TRBV4-2 and TRBJ2-5; D is unresolved. The CDR3 sequence is 13 residues long. The V and J ends lost 4 bases and 2 bases respectively, with 8 bases between them. Looked up from germline, CDR1 is LGHNA and CDR2 is YNFKEQ. CDR3 sequence reads: CASSPRSQETQYF. CDR3 in DNA: TGTGCCAGCAGCCCTCGCTCGCAAGAGACCCAGTACTTC.

This clone was counted once. The chain links TRBV24-1 to TRBJ1-1, with a possible D match to TRBD1 (6 bases). V lost 4 bases, J lost 5 bases, and 16 bases lay in between. Germline lookup yields CDR1 KGHDR and CDR2 SFDVKD. The CDR3 totals 15 residues. CDR3 nucleotide sequence: TGTGCCACCAGTGAACCCCTCGCAGGGGATACTGAAGCTTTCTTT. Translation gives CATSEPLAGDTEAFF.

The gene calls are TRBV14 and TRBJ2-2; possible D gene TRBD1, 6 bases. With 5 bases removed from V and 9 bases from J, the gap between germline ends came to 16 bases. The germline V gene encodes CDR1 SGHDN and CDR2 FVKESK. The CDR3 runs 14 residues. The CDR3 nucleotides read TGTGCCAGCAGCAATCCAGGGGAACACCGGGAGCTGTTTTTT. Its protein is CASSNPGEHRELFF.

The chain couples TRBV11-2 to TRBJ2-7; TRBD2 agrees at 9 bases. The J segment lost 6 bases and the V segment lost 1 base, leaving 13 bases of the junction unmatched. The germline V gene encodes CDR1 SGHAT and CDR2 FQNNGV. This CDR3 has 17 amino acids. CDR3 protein: CASSLVAGGAAGGEQYF. The CDR3 nucleotides read TGTGCCAGCAGCTTAGTAGCCGGAGGGGCAGCGGGGGGCGAGCAGTACTTC.

This chain links TRBV2 with TRBJ1-1, with TRBD1 identical over 7 bases. After removal of 5 bases from V and 11 bases from J, the junction contained 14 bases not matched to a gene. This CDR3 spans 14 amino acids. Germline CDR1 SNHLY, CDR2 FYNNEI. The CDR3 bases are TGTGCCAGCAGTCGTGAGACAGGGTTTCATTTGGCTTTCTTT. It codes for CASSRETGFHLAFF.

This clone came up once. The chain combines TRBV7-9 with TRBJ2-5, with D perhaps TRBD1 or TRBD2 (5 bases each). Germline V gene lookup returns CDR1 SEHNR and CDR2 FQNEAQ (reference sequence). The V and J ends lost 4 bases and 4 bases respectively, with 13 bases between them. This CDR3 spans 14 amino acids. CDR3 sequence (DNA): TGTGCCAGCAGCTACACGGCAGGGACAGAGACCCAGTACTTC. Protein: CASSYTAGTETQYF. The full variable domain, completed using reference TRBV7-9 and TRBJ2-5, is DTGVSQNPRHKITKRGQNVTFRCDPISEHNRLYWYRQTLGQGPEFLTYFQNEAQLEKSRLLSDRFSAERPKGSFSTLEIQRTEQGDSAMYLCASSYTAGTETQYFGPGTRLLVL.